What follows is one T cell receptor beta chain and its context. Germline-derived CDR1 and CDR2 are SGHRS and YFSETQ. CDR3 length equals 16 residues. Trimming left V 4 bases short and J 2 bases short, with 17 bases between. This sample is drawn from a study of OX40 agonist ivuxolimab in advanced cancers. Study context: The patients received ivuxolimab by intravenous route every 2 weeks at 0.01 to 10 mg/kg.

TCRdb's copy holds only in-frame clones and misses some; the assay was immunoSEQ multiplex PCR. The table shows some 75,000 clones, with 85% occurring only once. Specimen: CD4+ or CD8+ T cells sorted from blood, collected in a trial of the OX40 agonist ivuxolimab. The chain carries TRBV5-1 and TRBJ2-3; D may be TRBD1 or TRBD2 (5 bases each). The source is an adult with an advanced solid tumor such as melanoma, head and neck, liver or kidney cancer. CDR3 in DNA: TGCGCCAGCAGCCTGGACTCTCCGGGGCACACAGATACGCAGTATTTT. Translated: CASSLDSPGHTDTQYF.